The clone carrying this TCR beta chain was observed at least ten times. This sample is part of a study of spatial heterogeneity in lung cancer. TCRdb re-called the 5' RACE reads through MiXCR, storing one row per CDR3 protein. This sample has roughly 14,000 distinct CDR3 sequences, with just under 6.5% found just once. Specified time point: blood at routine non-recurrence follow-up after resection. Sequencing of whole RNA from tumor, nontumor lung or frozen PBMC involved no sorting. CDR1 is SGHRS and CDR2 is YFSETQ in the germline V gene. Trimming took 3 bases from V and 8 from J; bases not matched to a gene: 8. The CDR3 runs to 14 residues.

The chain uses TRBV5-1 and TRBJ2-4, with TRBD2 identical over 7 bases. The receptor's source is a male donor with early-stage non-small cell lung cancer. The sequenced sample was PBMCs, obtained at follow-up. Here the CDR3 DNA reads TGCGCCAGCAGCTCGGGACTACAATTAGACATTCAGTACTTC. The encoded protein is CASSSGLQLDIQYF.